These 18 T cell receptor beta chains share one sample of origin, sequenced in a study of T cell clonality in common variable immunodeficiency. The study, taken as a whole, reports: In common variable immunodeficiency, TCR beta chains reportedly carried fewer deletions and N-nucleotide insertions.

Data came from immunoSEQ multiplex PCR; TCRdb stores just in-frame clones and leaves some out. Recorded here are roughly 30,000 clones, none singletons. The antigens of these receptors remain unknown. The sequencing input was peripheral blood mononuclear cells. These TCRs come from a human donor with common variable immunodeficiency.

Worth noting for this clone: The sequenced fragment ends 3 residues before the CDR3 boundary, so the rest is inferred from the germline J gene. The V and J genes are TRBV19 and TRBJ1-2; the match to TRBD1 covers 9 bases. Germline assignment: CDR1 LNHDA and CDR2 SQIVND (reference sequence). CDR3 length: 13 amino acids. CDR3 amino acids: CASSIRTGEGYTF. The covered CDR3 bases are TGTGCCAGTAGTATTCGGACAGGGGAAGGC.

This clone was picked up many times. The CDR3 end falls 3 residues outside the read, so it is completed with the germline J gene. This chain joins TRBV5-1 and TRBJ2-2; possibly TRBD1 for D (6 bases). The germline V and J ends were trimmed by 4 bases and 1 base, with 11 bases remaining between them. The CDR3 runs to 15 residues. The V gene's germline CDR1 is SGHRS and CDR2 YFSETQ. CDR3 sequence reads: CASSQGSGNTGELFF. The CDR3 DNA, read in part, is TGCGCCAGCAGCCAGGGGTCGGGGAACACCGGGGAG.

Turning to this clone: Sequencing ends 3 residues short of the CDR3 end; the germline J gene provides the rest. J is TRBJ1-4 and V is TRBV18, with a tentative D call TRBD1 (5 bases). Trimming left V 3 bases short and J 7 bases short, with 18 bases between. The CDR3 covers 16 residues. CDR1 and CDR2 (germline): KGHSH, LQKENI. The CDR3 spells CASSPLTGPTTEKLFF. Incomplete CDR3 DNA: TGTGCCAGCTCACCGCTTACAGGCCCAACGACTGAAAAA.

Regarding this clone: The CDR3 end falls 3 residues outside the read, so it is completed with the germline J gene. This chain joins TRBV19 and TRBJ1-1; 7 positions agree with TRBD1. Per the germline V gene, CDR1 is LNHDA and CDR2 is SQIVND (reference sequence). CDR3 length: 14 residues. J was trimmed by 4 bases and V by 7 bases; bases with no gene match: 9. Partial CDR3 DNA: TGTGCCAGTATCCCAACAGGGGATCCCACTGAA. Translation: CASIPTGDPTE. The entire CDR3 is CASIPTGDPTEAFF.

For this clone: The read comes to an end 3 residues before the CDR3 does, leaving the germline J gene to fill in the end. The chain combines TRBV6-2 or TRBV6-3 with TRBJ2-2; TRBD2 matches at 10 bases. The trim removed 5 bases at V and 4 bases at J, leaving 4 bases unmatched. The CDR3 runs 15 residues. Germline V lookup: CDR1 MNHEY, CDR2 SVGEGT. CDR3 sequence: CASSLAGALTGELFF. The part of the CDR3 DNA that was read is TGTGCCAGCAGTCTAGCGGGGGCCCTCACCGGGGAG.

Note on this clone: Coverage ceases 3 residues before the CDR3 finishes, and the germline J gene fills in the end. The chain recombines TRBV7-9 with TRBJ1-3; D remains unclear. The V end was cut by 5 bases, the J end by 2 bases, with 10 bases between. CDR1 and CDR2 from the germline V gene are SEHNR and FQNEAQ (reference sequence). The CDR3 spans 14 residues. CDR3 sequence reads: CASSGTVAGNTIYF. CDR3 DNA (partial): TGTGCCAGCAGCGGTACAGTAGCTGGAAACACC.

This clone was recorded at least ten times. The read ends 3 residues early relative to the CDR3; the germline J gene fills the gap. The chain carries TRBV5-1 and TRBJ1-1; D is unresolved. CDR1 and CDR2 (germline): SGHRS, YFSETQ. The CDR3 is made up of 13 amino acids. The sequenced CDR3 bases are TGCGCCAGCAGCTCCCATCCAGGAAGGGAA. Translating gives CASSSHPGRE. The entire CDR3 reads CASSSHPGREAFF.

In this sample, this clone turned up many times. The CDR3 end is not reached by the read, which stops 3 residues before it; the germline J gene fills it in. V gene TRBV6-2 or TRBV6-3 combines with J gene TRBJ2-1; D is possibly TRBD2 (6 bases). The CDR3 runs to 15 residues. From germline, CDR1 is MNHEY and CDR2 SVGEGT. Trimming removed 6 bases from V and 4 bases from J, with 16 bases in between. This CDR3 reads CASSGGVIEYNEQFF. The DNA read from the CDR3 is TGTGCCAGCAGCGGCGGGGTCATAGAATACAATGAG.

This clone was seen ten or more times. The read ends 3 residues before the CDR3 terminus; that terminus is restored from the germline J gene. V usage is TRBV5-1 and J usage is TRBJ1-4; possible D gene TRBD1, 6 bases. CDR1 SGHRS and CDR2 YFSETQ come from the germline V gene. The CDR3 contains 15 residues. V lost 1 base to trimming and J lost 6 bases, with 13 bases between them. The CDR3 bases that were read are TGCGCCAGCAGCTTGTACGGGACACCGGATGAAAAA. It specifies CASSLYGTPDEK. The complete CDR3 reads CASSLYGTPDEKLFF.

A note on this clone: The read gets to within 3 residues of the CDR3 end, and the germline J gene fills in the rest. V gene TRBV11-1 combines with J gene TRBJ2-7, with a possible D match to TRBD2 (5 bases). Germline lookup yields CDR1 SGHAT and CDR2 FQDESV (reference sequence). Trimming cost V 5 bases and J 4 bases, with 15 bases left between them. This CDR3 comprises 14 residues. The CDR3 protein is CASSLGLTAYEQYF. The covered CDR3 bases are TGTGCCAGCAGCCTAGGACTGACCGCGTACGAG.

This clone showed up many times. The part of the CDR3 DNA that was read is TGCAGTGCCCGGGTGAGCTCCTATAATTCACCC. Translation: CSARVSSYNSP. The whole CDR3 protein is CSARVSSYNSPLHF. The chain combines TRBV20-1 with TRBJ1-6, with D hard to call. The read falls 3 residues short of the CDR3 end, and the missing part is taken from the germline J gene. Germline V gives CDR1 DFQATT, CDR2 SNEGSKA (reference sequence). V lost 6 bases and J 0 bases, leaving 9 bases between the germline ends. The CDR3 covers 14 residues.

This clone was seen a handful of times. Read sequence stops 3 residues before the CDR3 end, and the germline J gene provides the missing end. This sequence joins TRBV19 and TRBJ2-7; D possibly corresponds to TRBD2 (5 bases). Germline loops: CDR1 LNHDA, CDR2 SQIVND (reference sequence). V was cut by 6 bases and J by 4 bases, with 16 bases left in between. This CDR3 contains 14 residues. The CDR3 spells CASSPGVGLYEQYF. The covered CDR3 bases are TGTGCCAGTAGCCCCGGGGTAGGTTTATACGAG.

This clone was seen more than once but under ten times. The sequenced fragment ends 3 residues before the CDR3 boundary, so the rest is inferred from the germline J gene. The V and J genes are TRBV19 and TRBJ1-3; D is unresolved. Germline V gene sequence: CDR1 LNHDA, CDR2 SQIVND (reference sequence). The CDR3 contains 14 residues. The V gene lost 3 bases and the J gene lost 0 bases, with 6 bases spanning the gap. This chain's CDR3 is CASSMAYSGNTIYF. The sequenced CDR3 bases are TGTGCCAGTAGTATGGCTTACTCTGGAAACACC.

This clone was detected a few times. The CDR3: CAGSGGVGEKLFF. The part of the CDR3 DNA that was read is TGTGCCGGCTCGGGGGGCGTGGGTGAAAAA. This chain connects TRBV30 to TRBJ1-4; the D gene is possibly TRBD1 (6 bases). The CDR3 is cut off 3 residues early in the read; its end comes from the germline J gene. Germline assignment: CDR1 GTSNPN and CDR2 SVGIG (reference sequence). Trimming removed 8 bases from V and 7 bases from J, with 17 bases in between. CDR3 length equals 13 residues.

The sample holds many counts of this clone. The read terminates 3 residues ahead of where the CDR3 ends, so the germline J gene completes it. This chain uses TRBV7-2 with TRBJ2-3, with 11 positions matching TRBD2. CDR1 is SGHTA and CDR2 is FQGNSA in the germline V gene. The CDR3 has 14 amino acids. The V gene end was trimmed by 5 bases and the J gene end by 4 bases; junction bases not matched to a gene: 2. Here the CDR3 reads CASSISGGADTQYF. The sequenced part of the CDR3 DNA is TGTGCCAGCAGCATTAGCGGGGGGGCAGATACG.

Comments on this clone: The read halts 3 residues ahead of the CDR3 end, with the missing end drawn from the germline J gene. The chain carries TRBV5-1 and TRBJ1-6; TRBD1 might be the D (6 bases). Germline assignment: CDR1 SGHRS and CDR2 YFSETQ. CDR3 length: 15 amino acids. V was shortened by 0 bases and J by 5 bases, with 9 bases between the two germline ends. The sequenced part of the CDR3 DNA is TGCGCCAGCAGCTTGGCAGGGGAGAATAATTCACCC. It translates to CASSLAGENNSP. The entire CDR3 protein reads CASSLAGENNSPLHF.

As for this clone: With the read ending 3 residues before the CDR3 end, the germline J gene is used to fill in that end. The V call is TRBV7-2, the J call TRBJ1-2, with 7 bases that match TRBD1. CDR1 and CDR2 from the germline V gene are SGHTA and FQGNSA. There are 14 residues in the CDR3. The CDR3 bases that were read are TGTGCCAGCAGCGCGATGGAAGGGGGCCGGGGC. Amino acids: CASSAMEGGRG. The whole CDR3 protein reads CASSAMEGGRGYTF.

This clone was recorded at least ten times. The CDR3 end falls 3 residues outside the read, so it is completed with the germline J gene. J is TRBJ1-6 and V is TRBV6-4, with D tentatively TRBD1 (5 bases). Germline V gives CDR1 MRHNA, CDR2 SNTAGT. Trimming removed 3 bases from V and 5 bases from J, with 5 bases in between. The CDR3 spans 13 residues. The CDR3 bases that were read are TGTGCCAGCAGTGAGGACAATAATTCACCC. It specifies CASSEDNNSP. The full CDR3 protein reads CASSEDNNSPLHF.